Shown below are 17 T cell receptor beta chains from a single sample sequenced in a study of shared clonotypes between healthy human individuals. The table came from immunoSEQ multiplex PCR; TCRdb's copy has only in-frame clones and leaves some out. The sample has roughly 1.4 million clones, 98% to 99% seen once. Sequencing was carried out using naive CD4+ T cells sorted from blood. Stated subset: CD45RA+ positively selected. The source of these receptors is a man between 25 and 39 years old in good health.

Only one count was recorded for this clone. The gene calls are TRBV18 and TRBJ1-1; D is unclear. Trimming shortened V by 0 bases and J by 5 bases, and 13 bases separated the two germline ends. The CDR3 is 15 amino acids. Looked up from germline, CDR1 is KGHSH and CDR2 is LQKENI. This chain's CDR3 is CASSPPAKGWTEAFF. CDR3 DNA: TGTGCCAGCTCACCACCGGCGAAAGGATGGACTGAAGCTTTCTTT.

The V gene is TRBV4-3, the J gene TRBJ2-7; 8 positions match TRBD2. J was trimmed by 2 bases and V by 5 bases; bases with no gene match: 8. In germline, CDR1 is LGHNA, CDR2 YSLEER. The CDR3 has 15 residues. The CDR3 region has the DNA TGCGCCAGCAGCAGGGAAAGCGGGGGCGCCTACGAGCAGTACTTC. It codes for CASSRESGGAYEQYF.

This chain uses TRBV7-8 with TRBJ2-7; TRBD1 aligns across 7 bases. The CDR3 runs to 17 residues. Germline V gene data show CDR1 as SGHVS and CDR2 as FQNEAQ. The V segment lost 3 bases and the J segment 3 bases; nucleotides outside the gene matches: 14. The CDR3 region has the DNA TGTGCCAGCAGCTTGATTTGGGGGACAGCGCAGATCTACGAGCAGTACTTC. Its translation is CASSLIWGTAQIYEQYF.

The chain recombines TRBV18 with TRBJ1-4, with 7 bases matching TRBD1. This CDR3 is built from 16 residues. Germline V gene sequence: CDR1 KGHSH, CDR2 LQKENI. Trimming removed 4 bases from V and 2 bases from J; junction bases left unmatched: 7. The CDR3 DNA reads TGTGCCAGCTCACGGGACAGCGTGAGGACTAATGAAAAACTGTTTTTT. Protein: CASSRDSVRTNEKLFF.

The CDR3 DNA is TGTGCCTGGAGTATAGGACAGGGAGACACTGAAGCTTTCTTT. Translating it yields CAWSIGQGDTEAFF. This rearrangement joins TRBV30 to TRBJ1-1, with TRBD1 matching over 8 bases. V was clipped by 2 bases and J by 3 bases; unmatched bases: 5. Per germline, CDR1 GTSNPN and CDR2 SVGIG (reference sequence). The CDR3 is 14 residues long.

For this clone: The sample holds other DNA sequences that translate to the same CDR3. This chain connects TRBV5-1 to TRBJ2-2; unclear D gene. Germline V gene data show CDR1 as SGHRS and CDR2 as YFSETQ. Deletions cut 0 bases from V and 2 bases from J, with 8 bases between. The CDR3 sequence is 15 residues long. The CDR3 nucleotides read TGCGCCAGCAGCTTGGGCGGCTTTAACACCGGGGAGCTGTTTTTT. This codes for CASSLGGFNTGELFF.

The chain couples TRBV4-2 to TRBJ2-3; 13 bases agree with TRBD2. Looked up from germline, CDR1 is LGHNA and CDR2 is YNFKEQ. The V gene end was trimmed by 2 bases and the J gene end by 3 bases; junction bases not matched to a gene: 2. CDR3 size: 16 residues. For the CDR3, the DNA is TGTGCCAGCAGCCAAAGACTAGCGGGAGGAACAGATACGCAGTATTTT. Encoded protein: CASSQRLAGGTDTQYF.

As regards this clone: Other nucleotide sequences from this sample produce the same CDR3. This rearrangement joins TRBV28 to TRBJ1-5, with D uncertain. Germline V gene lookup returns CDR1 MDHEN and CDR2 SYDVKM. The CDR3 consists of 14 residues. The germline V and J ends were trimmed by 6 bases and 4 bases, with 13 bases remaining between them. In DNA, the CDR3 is TGTGCCAGCAGAAGTGGACCGAGAAATCAGCCCCAGCATTTT. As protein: CASRSGPRNQPQHF.

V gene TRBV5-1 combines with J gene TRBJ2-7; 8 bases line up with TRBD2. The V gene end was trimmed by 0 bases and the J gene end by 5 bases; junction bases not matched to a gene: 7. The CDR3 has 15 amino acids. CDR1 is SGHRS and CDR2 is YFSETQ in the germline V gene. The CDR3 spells CASSLDGTSYHEQYF. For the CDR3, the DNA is TGCGCCAGCAGCTTGGACGGGACTAGTTACCACGAGCAGTACTTC.

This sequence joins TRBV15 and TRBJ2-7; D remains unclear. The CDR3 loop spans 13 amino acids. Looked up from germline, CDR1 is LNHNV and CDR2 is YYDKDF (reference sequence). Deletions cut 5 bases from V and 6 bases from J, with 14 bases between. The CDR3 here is CATSRALDREQYF. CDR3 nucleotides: TGTGCCACCAGCCGGGCGCTGGATCGCGAGCAGTACTTC.

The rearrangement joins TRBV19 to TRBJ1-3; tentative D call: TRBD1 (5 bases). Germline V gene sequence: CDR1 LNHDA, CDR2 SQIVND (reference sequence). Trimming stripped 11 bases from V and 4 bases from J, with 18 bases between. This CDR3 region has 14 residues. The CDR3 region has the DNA TGTGCCTCAAACAGGAGGGAAGGAGGAAACACCATATATTTT. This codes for CASNRREGGNTIYF.

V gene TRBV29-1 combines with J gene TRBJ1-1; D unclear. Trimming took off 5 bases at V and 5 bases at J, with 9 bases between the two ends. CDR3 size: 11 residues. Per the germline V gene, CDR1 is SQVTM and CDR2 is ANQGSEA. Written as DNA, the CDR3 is TGCAGCGTTACCCGAGTGACTGAAGCTTTCTTT. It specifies CSVTRVTEAFF.

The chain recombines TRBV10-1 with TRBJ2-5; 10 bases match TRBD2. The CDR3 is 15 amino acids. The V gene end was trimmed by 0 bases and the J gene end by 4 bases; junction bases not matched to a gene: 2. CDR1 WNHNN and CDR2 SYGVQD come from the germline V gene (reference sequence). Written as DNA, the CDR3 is TGCGCCAGCAGTGAGTCTCTAGCGGGAGTAGAGACCCAGTACTTC. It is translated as CASSESLAGVETQYF.

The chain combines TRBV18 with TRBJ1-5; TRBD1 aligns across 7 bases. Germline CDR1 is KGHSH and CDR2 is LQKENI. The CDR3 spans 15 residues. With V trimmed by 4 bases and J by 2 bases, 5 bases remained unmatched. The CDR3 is CASSRDRAGNQPQHF. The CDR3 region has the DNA TGTGCCAGCTCACGCGACAGGGCTGGCAATCAGCCCCAGCATTTT.

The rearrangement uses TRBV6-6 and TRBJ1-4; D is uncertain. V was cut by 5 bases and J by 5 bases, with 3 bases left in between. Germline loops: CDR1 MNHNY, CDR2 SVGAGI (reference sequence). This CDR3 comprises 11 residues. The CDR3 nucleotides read TGTGCCAGCAGTCGGAATGAAAAACTGTTTTTT. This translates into CASSRNEKLFF.

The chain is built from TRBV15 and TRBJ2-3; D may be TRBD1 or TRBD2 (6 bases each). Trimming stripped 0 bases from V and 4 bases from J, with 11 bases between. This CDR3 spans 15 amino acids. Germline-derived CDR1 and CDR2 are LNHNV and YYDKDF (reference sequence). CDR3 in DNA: TGTGCCACCAGCAGAGATCCGGAGGGGGCAGATACGCAGTATTTT. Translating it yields CATSRDPEGADTQYF.

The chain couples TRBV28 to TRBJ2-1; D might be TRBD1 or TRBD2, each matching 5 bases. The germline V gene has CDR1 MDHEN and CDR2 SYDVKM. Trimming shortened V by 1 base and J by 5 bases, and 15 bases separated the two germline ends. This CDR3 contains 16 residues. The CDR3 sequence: CASSLFRDRPDNEQFF. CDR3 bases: TGTGCCAGCAGTTTATTCCGGGACCGACCTGACAATGAGCAGTTCTTC.